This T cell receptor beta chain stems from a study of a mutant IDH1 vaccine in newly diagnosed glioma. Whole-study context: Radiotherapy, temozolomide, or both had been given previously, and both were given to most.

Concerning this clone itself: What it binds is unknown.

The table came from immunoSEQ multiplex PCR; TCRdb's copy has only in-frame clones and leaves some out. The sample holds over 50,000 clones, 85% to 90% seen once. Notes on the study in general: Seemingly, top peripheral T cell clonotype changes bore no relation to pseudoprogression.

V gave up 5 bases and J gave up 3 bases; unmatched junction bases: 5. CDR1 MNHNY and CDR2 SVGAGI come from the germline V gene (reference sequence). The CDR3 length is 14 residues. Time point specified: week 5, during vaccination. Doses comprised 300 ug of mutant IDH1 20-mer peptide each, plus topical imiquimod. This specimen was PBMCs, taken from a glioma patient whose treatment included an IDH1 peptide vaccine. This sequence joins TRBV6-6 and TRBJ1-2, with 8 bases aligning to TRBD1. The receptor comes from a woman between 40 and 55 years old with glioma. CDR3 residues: CASSAGTGHYGYTF. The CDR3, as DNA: TGTGCCAGCAGTGCCGGGACAGGTCACTATGGCTACACCTTC.